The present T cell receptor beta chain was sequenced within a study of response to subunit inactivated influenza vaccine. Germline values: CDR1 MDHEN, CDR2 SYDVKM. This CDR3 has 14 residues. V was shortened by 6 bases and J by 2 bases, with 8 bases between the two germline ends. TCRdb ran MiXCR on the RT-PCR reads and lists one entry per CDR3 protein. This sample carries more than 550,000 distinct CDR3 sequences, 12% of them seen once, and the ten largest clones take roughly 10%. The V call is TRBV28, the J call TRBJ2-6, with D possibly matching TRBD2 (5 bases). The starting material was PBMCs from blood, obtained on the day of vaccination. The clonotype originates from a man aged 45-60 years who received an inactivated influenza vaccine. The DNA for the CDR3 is TGTGCCAGCAGATCGGGGACTGGGGCCAACGTCCTGACTTTC. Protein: CASRSGTGANVLTF.